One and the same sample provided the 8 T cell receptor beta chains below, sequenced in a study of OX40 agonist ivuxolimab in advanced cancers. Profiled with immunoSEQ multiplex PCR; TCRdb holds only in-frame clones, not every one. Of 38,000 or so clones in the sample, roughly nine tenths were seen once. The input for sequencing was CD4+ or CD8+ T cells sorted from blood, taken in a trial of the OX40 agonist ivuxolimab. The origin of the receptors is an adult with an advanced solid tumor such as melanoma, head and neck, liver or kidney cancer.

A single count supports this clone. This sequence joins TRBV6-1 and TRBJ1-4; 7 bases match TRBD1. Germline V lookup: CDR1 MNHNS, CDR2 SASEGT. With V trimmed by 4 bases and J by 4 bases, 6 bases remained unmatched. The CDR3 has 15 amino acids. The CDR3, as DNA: TGTGCCAGCAGTGGGGCGACAGGGCTTAATGAAAAACTGTTTTTT. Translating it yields CASSGATGLNEKLFF.

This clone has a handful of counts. CDR3 in DNA: TGCGCCAGCAGCCTGGGCCGAGAAATGAACACTGAAGCTTTCTTT. Amino acid sequence: CASSLGREMNTEAFF. This chain connects TRBV4-3 to TRBJ1-1; D is unclear. CDR3 length equals 15 residues. From germline, CDR1 is LGHNA and CDR2 YSLEER. Trimming pared 4 bases from V and 0 bases from J, leaving 12 bases between.

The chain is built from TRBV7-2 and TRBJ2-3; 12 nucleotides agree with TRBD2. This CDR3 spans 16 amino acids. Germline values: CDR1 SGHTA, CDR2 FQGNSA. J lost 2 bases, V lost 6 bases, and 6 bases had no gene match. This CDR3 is CASRHPSGGDTDTQYF. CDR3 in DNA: TGTGCCAGCAGGCATCCTAGCGGGGGGGACACAGATACGCAGTATTTT.

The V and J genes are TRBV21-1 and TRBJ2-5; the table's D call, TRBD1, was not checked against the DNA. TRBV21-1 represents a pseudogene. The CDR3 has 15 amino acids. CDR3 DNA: TGTGCCAGCAGCACCTCAAAGTGGGGGCCCGAGACCCAGTACTTC. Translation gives CASSTSKWGPETQYF.

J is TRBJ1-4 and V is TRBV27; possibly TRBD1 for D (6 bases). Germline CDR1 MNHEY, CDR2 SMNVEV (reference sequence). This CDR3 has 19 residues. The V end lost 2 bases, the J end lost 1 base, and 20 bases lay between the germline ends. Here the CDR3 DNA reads TGTGCCAGCAGTTTACACAGGGAAGTTGATTCTGGAACTAATGAAAAACTGTTTTTT. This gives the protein CASSLHREVDSGTNEKLFF.

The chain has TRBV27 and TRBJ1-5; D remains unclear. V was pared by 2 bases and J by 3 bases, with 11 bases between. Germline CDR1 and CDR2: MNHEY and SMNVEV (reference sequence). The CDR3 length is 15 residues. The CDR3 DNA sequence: TGTGCCAGCAGTTTAGGTGTGGGCCCCAATCAGCCCCAGCATTTT. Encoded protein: CASSLGVGPNQPQHF.

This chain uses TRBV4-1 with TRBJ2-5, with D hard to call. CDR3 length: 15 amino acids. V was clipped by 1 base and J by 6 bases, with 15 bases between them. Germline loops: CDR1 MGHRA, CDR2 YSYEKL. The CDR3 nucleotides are TGCGCCAGCAGCCAAGGGGCAGCCGTCAGAAAGACCCAGTACTTC. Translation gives CASSQGAAVRKTQYF.

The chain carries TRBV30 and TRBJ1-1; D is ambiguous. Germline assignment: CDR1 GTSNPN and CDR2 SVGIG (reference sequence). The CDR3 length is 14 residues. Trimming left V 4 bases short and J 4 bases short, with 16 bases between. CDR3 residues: CAWTLLIGSTEAFF. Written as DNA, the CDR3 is TGTGCCTGGACCTTACTGATAGGGAGCACTGAAGCTTTCTTT.